The clone carrying this TCR beta chain was observed a handful of times. What it recognizes is unknown. These data originate in a study of T cell repertoires in cytomegalovirus infection. TCRdb processed the reads anew with MiXCR; each CDR3 protein has one entry. Of 7,100 or so distinct CDR3 sequences in the sample, 55% were seen once. J lost 7 bases, V lost 8 bases, and 11 bases had no gene match. This CDR3 has 15 residues. This receptor was taken from a human donor in good health (CMV status not recorded). Some clones in this sample may be carry-over from other donors' samples. The chain links TRBV5-3 to TRBJ1-6, with 8 positions matching TRBD1. TRBV5-3 falls under the ORF class, with uncertain function. The sequencing input was PBMCs, sequenced either directly or after in vitro stimulation (not recorded which). CDR3: CASSGRGLRNSPLHF. The CDR3 DNA is TGTGCCAGCAGCGGCAGGGGGCTGCGGAATTCACCCCTCCACTTT.